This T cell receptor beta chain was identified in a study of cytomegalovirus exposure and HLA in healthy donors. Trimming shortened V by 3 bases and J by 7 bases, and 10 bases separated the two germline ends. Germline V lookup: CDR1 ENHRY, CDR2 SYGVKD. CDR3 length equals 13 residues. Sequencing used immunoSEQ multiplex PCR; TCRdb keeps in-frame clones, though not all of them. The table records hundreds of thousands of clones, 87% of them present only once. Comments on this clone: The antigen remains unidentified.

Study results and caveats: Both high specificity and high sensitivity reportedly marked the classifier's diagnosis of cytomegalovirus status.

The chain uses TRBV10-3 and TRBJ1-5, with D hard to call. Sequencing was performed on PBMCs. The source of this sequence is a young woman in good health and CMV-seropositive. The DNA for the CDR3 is TGTGCCATCAGTGACCGGGGAGAACAGCCCCAGCATTTT. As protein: CAISDRGEQPQHF.